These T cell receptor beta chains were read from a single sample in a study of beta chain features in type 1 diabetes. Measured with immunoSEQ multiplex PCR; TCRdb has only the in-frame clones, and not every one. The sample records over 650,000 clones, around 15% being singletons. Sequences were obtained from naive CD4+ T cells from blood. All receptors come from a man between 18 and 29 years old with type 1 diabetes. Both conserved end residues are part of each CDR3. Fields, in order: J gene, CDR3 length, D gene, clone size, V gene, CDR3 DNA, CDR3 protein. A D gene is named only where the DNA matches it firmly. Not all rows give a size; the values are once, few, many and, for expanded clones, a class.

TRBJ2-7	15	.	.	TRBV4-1	TGCGCCAGCAGCCCCCATGGCCGAAGGGACGGCGAGCAGTACTTC	CASSPHGRRDGEQYF
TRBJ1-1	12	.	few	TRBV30	TGTGCCTGGAGTCTCGCGGGACATGAAGCTTTCTTT	CAWSLAGHEAFF
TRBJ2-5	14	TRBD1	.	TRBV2	TGTGCCAGCAGTCCGGGGACAGGGGAACAGACCCAGTACTTC	CASSPGTGEQTQYF
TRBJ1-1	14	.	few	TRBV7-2	TGTGCCAGCAGCCCTAGGTGGGAAAACACTGAAGCTTTCTTT	CASSPRWENTEAFF
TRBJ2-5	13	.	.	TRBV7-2	TGTGCCAGCAGCGCAGCCCAACAAGAGACCCAGTACTTC	CASSAAQQETQYF
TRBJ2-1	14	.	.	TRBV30	TGTGCCTGGGCCCTCCGGTTATCCTACAATGAGCAGTTCTTC	CAWALRLSYNEQFF
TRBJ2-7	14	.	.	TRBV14	TGTGCCAGCAGCCCCCTCGAGTGGGGGAATGAACAGTACTTC	CASSPLEWGNEQYF
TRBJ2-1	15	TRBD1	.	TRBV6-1	TGTGCCAGCAGTGAATTAGGGACAGCTTACAATGAGCAGTTCTTC	CASSELGTAYNEQFF
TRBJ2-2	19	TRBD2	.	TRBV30	TGTGCCTGGAGGCCCGAGACAGGACTAGCGGGGGGACGGACCGGGGAGCTGTTTTTT	CAWRPETGLAGGRTGELFF
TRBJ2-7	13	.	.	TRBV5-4	TGTGCCAGCAGCTCGACGTGGGCTGACGAGCAGTACTTC	CASSSTWADEQYF
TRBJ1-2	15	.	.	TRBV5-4	TGTGCCAGCAGCTTGGGAATTCGAGAGAACTATGGCTACACCTTC	CASSLGIRENYGYTF
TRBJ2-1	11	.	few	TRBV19	TGTGCCAGTAGTATTGGGGATGAGCAGTTCTTC	CASSIGDEQFF
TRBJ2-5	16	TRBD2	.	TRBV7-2	TGTGCCAGCAGCTTTCAGCGGGGGAGGGGGCAAGAGACCCAGTACTTC	CASSFQRGRGQETQYF
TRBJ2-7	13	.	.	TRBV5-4	TGTGCCAGCAGCTCCGAGGGGGCCTACGAGCAGTACTTC	CASSSEGAYEQYF
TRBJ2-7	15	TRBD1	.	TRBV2	TGTGCCAGCAGTGAAGTCGACAGGGGGGTACACGAGCAGTACTTC	CASSEVDRGVHEQYF
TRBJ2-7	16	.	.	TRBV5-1	TGCGCCAGCAGCTTGGTAGGCGCGGATTCCTCCTACGAGCAGTACTTC	CASSLVGADSSYEQYF
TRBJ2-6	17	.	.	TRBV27	TGTGCCAGCAGTTTATTCTCGACTGTATCTGGGGCCAACGTCCTGACTTTC	CASSLFSTVSGANVLTF
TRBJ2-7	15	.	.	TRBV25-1	TGTGCCAGCAGCCCAACGGGCGGGCCGGCCTACGAGCAGTACTTC	CASSPTGGPAYEQYF
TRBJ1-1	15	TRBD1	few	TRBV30	TGTGCCTGGAGTGTACACAGGGGACCGAACACTGAAGCTTTCTTT	CAWSVHRGPNTEAFF
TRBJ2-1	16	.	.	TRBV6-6	TGTGCCAGCAGTTTAGACAGGCCTAGCTCCTACAATGAGCAGTTCTTC	CASSLDRPSSYNEQFF
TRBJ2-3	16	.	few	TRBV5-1	TGCGCCAGCAGCTTGGAGGGCAGGGCCGGTTTGGATACGCAGTATTTT	CASSLEGRAGLDTQYF
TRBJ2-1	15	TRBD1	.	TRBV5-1	TGCGCCAGCAGTGTGACAGGGGGCTCCTACAATGAGCAGTTCTTC	CASSVTGGSYNEQFF
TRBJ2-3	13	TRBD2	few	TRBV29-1	TGCAGCGTTCCTAGCGGGGGCACAGATACGCAGTATTTT	CSVPSGGTDTQYF
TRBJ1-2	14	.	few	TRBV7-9	TGTGCCAGACCAACGAGGAGGAACAACTATGGCTACACCTTC	CARPTRRNNYGYTF
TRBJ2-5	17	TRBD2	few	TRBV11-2	TGTGCCAGCAGCTTAGGTGGGACTAGCGGGAGGGCGGAGACCCAGTACTTC	CASSLGGTSGRAETQYF
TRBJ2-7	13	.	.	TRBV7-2	TGTGCCAGCAGTAATGGGTTTACCTACGAGCAGTACTTC	CASSNGFTYEQYF
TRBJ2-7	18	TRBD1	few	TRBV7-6	TGTGCCAGCAGCTTAGTAGCCGGGACAGGGAGTCCATCCTACGAGCAGTACTTC	CASSLVAGTGSPSYEQYF
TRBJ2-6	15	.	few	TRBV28	TGTGCCAGCAGTTTGGAGGGCTCTGGGGCCAACGTCCTGACTTTC	CASSLEGSGANVLTF
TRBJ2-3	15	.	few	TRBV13	TGTGCCAGCAGCCCGCTGAGAGGGGTCACAGATACGCAGTATTTT	CASSPLRGVTDTQYF
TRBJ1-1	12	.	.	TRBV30	TGTGCCTGGTCGGGGACCGCTAAGGGAGCTTTCTTT	CAWSGTAKGAFF
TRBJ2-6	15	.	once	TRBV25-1	TGTGCCAGTGAAAGAGACAGCTCTGGGGCCAACGTCCTGACTTTC	CASERDSSGANVLTF
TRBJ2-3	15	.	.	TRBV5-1	TGCGCCAGCAGCTTGTCGGACCTCGTCACAGATACGCAGTATTTT	CASSLSDLVTDTQYF
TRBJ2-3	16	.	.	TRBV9	TGTGCCAGCAGCGTAGGCGACTACTATAGCACAGATACGCAGTATTTT	CASSVGDYYSTDTQYF
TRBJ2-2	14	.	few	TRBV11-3	TGTGCCAGCAGCTTGGGACCTCCCACCGGGGAGCTGTTTTTT	CASSLGPPTGELFF
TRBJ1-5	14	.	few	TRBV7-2	TGTGCCAGCGCAGGTGGCACTAGCAATCAGCCCCAGCATTTT	CASAGGTSNQPQHF
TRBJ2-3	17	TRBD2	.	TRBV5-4	TGTGCCAGCAGACCCGCCGGGACTAGCGGGCGCACAGATACGCAGTATTTT	CASRPAGTSGRTDTQYF
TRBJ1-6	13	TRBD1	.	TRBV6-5	TGTGCCAGCAAGACAGGGGTAAATTCACCCCTCCACTTT	CASKTGVNSPLHF
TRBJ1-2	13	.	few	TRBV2	TGTGCCAGCAGTGCTGGTTTCGGCTATGGCTACACCTTC	CASSAGFGYGYTF
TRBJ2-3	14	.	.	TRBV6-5	TGTGCCAGCACCCAGAGGGTAGGGTCCGATACGCAGTATTTT	CASTQRVGSDTQYF
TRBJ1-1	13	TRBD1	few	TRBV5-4	TGTGCCAGCAGCGGGGCAGGGGGCACTGAAGCTTTCTTT	CASSGAGGTEAFF